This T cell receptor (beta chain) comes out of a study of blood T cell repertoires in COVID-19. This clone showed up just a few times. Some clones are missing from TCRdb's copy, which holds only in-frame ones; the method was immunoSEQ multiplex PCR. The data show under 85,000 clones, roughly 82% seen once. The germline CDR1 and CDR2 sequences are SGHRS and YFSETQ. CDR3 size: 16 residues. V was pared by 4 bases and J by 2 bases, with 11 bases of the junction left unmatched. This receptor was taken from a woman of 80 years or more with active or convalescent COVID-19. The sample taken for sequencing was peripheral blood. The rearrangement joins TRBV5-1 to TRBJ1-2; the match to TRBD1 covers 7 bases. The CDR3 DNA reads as TGCGCCAGCAGCCAAGCCGTGGCAGGGGGGAACTATGGCTACACCTTC. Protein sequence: CASSQAVAGGNYGYTF.